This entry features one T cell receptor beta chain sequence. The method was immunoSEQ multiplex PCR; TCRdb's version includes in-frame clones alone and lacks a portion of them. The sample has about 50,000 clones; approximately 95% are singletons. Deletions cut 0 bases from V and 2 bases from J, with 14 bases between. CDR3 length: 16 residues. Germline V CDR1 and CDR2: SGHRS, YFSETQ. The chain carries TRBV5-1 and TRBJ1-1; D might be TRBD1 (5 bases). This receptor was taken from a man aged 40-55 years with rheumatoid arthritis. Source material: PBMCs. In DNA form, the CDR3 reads TGCGCCAGCAGCTTGGCCCAGGGCACCCCAAACACTGAAGCTTTCTTT. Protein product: CASSLAQGTPNTEAFF.